This TCR beta chain came from a study of shared clonotypes between healthy human individuals. From germline, CDR1 is GTSNPN and CDR2 SVGIG (reference sequence). Trimming took off 1 base at V and 2 bases at J, with 20 bases between the two ends. The CDR3 is 18 amino acids. Assay used: immunoSEQ multiplex PCR; TCRdb lists only in-frame clones, some missing. The data contain some 2 million clones, 95% of them singletons. The sequence was obtained from a man younger than 30 in good health. Sequencing input: naive CD4+ T cells sorted from blood. Specified subset: CD45RA+ positively selected. The V call is TRBV30, the J call TRBJ1-4, with TRBD1 as a possible D gene (5 bases). The CDR3 region is CAWSASLRDRATNEKLFF. The DNA of the CDR3 is TGTGCCTGGAGTGCCTCCCTCAGGGATAGGGCTACTAATGAAAAACTGTTTTTT.